This TCR beta chain was observed in a study of early T cells in non-severe SARS-CoV-2 infection listed by TCRdb under 2021. Regarding the research as a whole: Bulk RNA from unsorted whole blood was used for TCR sequencing, so alpha and beta chains could not be paired. Broad study findings and their caveats: VDJdb matching was skewed toward anti-spike CD8 responses, so virus-specific expansions were likely underestimated and private and CD4 specificities were missed.

The CDR3, from cysteine to phenylalanine, totals 12 residues. Left in the record is the CDR3 DNA by itself, 36 bases read in frame from the first base. V is cut by 3 bases and J by 0 bases, and the space between the germline ends is 2 bases. CDR1 and CDR2 (LGHNA, YNFKEQ) derive from the germline V gene. Worth noting for this clonotype: The antigen it binds to is not known. The input lacks base qualities; no much larger clone sits a single base away.

This was a case-control study nested in a cohort of healthcare workers in London, UK, who had nasopharyngeal swab PCR tests and blood samples taken every week. Healthcare workers were recruited during the week of the UK lockdown, between 23 and 31 March 2020, and followed weekly for up to about 15 weeks. Library construction relied on 5' RACE. Sequencing instrument: NextSeq 500. In the TCR library protocol, unique molecular identifiers were attached to individual cDNA molecules to correct for PCR bias and sequencing error. Both TCR alpha and beta chains were sequenced, and tight co-correlation was observed between alpha and beta sequence abundances in each sample. The paper's data handling went like this. Decombinator V4 was used to annotate TCR sequences for V gene, J gene and CDR3. TCRs were defined as expanded if a significant change between any two time points was detected under a Poisson model with p below 0.0001. TCR abundances were normalised to the total number of TCRs sequenced per sample and expressed as counts per million. MAIT TCRs were defined by TRAV1-2 paired with TRAJ12, TRAJ20 or TRAJ33, and iNKT TCRs by TRAV10 paired with TRAJ18. VDJdb, accessed on 1 November 2021, was searched for TCRs annotated for CMV, EBV and SARS-CoV-2, and TCRs annotated for more than one antigen were excluded. TCRdb reran the public reads through fastp at Q25 and MiXCR, keeping productive beta chains. Entries that share a CDR3 protein sequence are merged under the most common genes and DNA. TCRdb's processing, not the authors', yielded these V and J calls. The sample records about 50,000 distinct CDR3 sequences, roughly 9.6% of which are singletons. About 13% of the sample lies in the top ten.

Source material: whole blood. The chain uses TRBV4-2 and TRBJ1-1; the D gene identity is not certain. This TCR came from an adult who was a healthcare worker with PCR-confirmed SARS-CoV-2 infection or an uninfected control (not recorded which). Here the CDR3 is given as CASSQMNTEAFF. DNA sequence: TGTGCCAGCAGCCAGATGAACACTGAAGCTTTCTTT.